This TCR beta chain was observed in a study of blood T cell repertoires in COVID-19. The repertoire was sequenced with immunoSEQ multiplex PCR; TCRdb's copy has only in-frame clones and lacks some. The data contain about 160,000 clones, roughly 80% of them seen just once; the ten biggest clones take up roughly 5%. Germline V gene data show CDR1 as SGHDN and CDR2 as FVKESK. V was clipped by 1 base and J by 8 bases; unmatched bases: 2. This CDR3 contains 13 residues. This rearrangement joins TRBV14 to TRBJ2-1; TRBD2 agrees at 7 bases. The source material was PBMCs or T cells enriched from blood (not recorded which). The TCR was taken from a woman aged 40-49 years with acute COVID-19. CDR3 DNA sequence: TGTGCCAGCAGCCAAGGACTAGCCCATGAGCAGTTCTTC. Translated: CASSQGLAHEQFF.